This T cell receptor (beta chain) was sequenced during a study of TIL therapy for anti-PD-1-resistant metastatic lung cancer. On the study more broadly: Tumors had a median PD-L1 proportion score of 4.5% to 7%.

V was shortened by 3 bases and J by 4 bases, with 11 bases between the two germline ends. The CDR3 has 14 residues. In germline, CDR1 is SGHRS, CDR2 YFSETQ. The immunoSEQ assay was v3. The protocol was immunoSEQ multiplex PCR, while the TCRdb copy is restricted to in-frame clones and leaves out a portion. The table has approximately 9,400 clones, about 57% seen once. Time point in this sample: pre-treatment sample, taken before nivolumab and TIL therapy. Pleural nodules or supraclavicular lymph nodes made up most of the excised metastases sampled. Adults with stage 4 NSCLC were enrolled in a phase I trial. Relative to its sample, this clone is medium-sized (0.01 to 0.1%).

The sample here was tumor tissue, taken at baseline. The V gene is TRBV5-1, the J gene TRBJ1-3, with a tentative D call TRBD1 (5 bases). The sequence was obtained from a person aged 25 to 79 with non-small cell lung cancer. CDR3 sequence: CASSSGDHGNTIYF. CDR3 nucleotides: TGCGCCAGCAGCTCCGGGGACCACGGAAACACCATATATTTT.